The TCR beta chain described here comes from a study of Graves' ophthalmopathy and Graves' hyperthyroidism (dated by TCRdb to 2017 to 2018). Context from the whole study: Peripheral blood samples were taken at the time of initial diagnosis, before any treatment was given. The study used TCR beta repertoire signatures to distinguish Graves' ophthalmopathy from Graves' hyperthyroidism and to predict progression to ophthalmopathy. In total, approximately 130 blood samples were TCR-sequenced: 43 ophthalmopathy, approximately 75 hyperthyroidism and approximately 17 hyperthyroidism-to-ophthalmopathy patients. A discovery set of 95 to 100 patients (around 44 ophthalmopathy, 57 stable hyperthyroidism) was enrolled to explore V-J signatures distinguishing ophthalmopathy from hyperthyroidism. An independent validation cohort comprised some 19 hyperthyroidism patients and 15 to 17 patients who later progressed from hyperthyroidism to ophthalmopathy. In roughly 6 hyperthyroidism patients, T-cell repertoires of thyroid tissue and blood were compared. Following sampling, methimazole starting at 30 mg daily was administered to hyperthyroidism patients, and high-dose intravenous methylprednisolone was administered to ophthalmopathy patients. The 95 to 100 discovery patients were divided at random into training and test sets in a 7:3 ratio. On the study overall, not on this receptor specifically: No statistical method was used to set the sample size in advance, and the investigators knew which group each participant was assigned to. In validation, the model predicted ophthalmopathy progression with 70.59% sensitivity and 72.22% specificity; around twelve predicted patients were CT-confirmed with GO in a median of 6.5 months. Among expanded thyroid clonotypes with frequency above 0.001, most also showed up in blood, which suggests that blood repertoires may reflect the thyroid immune response. Ophthalmopathy was separated from stable hyperthyroidism by the 13-signature model with around 89% sensitivity and around 81% specificity in cross-validation and with 80%/75% in the test set.

The germline ends are 15 bases apart after V is trimmed by 6 bases and J by 0 bases. Counted from cysteine to phenylalanine, this CDR3 has 15 amino acids. CDR3 DNA is the only sequence kept; it has 45 bases, read in frame from the first base. Reading the germline V gene gives CDR1 MDHEN and CDR2 SYDVKM. This clonotype was seen only once. Which antigen it targets is not known. Within one base of it there is no much larger clone, and no base qualities were kept. Evidence from one read is weak. For repertoire sequencing, TCR beta CDR3 regions were amplified from RNA transcripts. The first round was an RT-PCR using HTBI primers with the Qiagen OneStep RT-PCR kit, and this first round was followed by a second-round multiplex PCR, then size selection and purification. The libraries underwent paired-end sequencing with 100 bp reads on an Illumina HiSeq2000. Per the authors' processing: SOAPnuke was used to process the reads, throwing out any read that had adapters, had uncalled bases, had a mean Phred below 15, or lacked an exact constant-primer or identifier match. COPE v1.2.5 was used to merge the high-quality paired reads. Each unique nucleotide sequence was defined as a clonotype, and clonotypes were aligned to IMGT TRB V, D and J references with MiTCR v1.1. Analysis was restricted to V-J combinations with a frequency above 0.0001, which covered about 99% of repertoires. A TCR clonal expansion and chaos score per V-J combination was defined as the ratio of F50 clonal expansion to chaos observed in the TCRdist matrix. Welch's t-statistics and random forest were used to narrow the features down to 13 V-J combinations, which were then fed into a naive Bayes classifier. The Morisita-Horn index was used to measure how similar the thyroid and blood repertoires were. Using fastp trimming at Q25 and MiXCR clonotype assembly, TCRdb reanalyzed the public sequencing data and kept in-frame beta chains. Rows with a matching CDR3 protein are joined into one entry that keeps the most common DNA and genes. The V and J calls were not made by the authors but by TCRdb's processing. This sample gives approximately 210,000 distinct CDR3 sequences in total; around 28% of them show up just once. The ten most abundant clones make up about 8.2% of the sample.

Ophthalmopathy patients were characterized by moderately to severely active disease, a Clinical Activity Score of at least 3, a NOSPECS grade of at least 4, and a disease duration under 3 months. Anyone with other autoimmune diseases, uncontrolled infections, pregnancy or lactation was excluded from the study. Diagnosis was based on clinical symptoms, serum thyroxine, TRAb, thyroid ultrasound and orbital computed tomography. PBMCs were isolated from about 10 ml of fresh peripheral blood by Ficoll-Paque density gradient centrifugation. Total RNA was extracted with Trizol reagent and quality-checked on an Agilent 2100 Bioanalyzer.

The chain is assembled from TRBV28 and TRBJ2-7; the D gene is not confidently resolved. The TCR originated in a man between 50 and 59 years old with Graves' ophthalmopathy. Donor details come from another sample of the same person, matched by shared clones. The sequenced sample was peripheral blood. The CDR3: CASRPRLDLSYEQYF. The DNA sequence is as follows: TGTGCCAGCAGACCAAGACTCGATCTCTCCTACGAGCAGTACTTC.